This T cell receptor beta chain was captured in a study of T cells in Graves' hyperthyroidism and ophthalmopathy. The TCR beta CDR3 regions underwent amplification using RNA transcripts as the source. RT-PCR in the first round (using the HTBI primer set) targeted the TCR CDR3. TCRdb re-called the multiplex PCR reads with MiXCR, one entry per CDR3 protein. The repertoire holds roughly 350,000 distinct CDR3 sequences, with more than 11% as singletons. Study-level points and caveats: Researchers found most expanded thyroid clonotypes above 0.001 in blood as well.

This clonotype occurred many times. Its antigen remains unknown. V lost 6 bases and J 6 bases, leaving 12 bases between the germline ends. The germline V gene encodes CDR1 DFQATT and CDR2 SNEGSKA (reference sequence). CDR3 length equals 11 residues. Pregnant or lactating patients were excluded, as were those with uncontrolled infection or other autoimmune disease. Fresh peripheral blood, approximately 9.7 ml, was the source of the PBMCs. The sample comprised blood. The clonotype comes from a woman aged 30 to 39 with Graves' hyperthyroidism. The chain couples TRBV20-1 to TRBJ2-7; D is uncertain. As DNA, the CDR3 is TGCAGTGCGGCCTACTTGGGCGAGCAGTACTTC. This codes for CSAAYLGEQYF.